This T cell receptor (beta chain) stems from a study of T cells in Graves' hyperthyroidism and ophthalmopathy. TCR beta CDR3 sequences were amplified from RNA transcripts. First-round RT-PCR targeting the TCR CDR3 was performed with the HTBI primer set. TCRdb reprocessed the multiplex PCR reads with MiXCR, giving one entry per CDR3 protein. Of around 520,000 distinct CDR3 sequences in the sample, approximately 24% are singletons; the top ten hold around 11%. This receptor was obtained from a woman aged 25 to 39 with Graves' ophthalmopathy. Material: blood.

The DNA of the CDR3 is TGTGCCAGCAGTTTCTTCGGGGCCCCCACCGGGGAGCTGTTTTTT. This sequence encodes CASSFFGAPTGELFF. V usage is TRBV28 and J usage is TRBJ2-2; D possibly matches TRBD1 or TRBD2 (5 bases each). Germline lookup yields CDR1 MDHEN and CDR2 SYDVKM. The CDR3 is made up of 15 amino acids. V lost 3 bases and J lost 4, with 12 bases in between.